The clone carrying this T cell receptor (beta chain) was seen ten or more times. This sample is part of a study of identical twins. Looked up from germline, CDR1 is SGHKS and CDR2 is YYEKEE (reference sequence). V trimming: 0 bases; J trimming: 7 bases; junction bases outside the gene matches: 2. The CDR3 length is 14 residues. A template switching step contributed a universal primer site, while unique molecular identifiers were present in the cDNA. TCRdb re-called the 5' RACE reads through MiXCR, storing one row per CDR3 protein. The sample has over 600,000 distinct CDR3 sequences; 21% are singletons. The same sample was also used in a study of T cells expressing NK-cell markers.

The clonotype comes from a woman under 30 in good health. The genes are TRBV5-5 and TRBJ2-2; 8 nucleotides match TRBD1. Sample: PBMCs. The CDR3 loop is CASSLAGGSGELFF. Here the CDR3 DNA reads TGTGCCAGCAGCTTGGCAGGGGGCAGCGGGGAGCTGTTTTTT.